The present entry profiles one T cell receptor (beta chain) with its context. No antigen is known for it. This entry is derived from a study of tumor and adjacent non-tumor tissue in lung cancer. General study findings and limits: Tumor tissue had significantly higher TCR diversity than normal lung. Tumor TCR diversity, when higher, was linked to shorter survival.

The library came from three nested PCR rounds adapted from ARM-PCR protocols. TCRdb re-called the multiplex PCR reads with MiXCR, one entry per CDR3 protein. The table lists some 200,000 distinct CDR3 sequences, about 76% of them singletons. This sample's RNA came from whole unsorted tissue. The CDR3 length is 15 residues. Germline-derived CDR1 and CDR2 are SQVTM and ANQGSEA. V was clipped by 4 bases and J by 3 bases, with 19 bases between them. The clonotype was recovered from a man in his 60s with non-small cell lung cancer. V gene TRBV29-1 combines with J gene TRBJ2-7; D remains unclear. Material: lung tumor tissue. The CDR3, as DNA: TGCAGCGTTGGCCTTCGGACCTGGTTGAACTACGAGCAGTACTTC. Translated: CSVGLRTWLNYEQYF.